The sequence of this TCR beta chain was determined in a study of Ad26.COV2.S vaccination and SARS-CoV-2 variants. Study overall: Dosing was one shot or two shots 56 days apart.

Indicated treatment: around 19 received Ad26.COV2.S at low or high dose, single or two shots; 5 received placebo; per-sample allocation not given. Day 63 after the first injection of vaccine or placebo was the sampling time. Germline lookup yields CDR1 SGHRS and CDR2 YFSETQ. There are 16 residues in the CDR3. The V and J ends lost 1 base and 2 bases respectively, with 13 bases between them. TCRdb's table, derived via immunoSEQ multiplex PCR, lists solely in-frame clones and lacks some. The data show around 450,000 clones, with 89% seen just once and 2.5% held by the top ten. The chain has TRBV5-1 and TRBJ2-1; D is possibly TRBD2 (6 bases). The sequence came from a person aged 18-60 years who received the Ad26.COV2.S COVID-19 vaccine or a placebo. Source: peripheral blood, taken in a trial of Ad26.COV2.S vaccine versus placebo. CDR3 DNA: TGCGCCAGCAGCTTGCTAGTAGCGGAAGCCTACAATGAGCAGTTCTTC. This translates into CASSLLVAEAYNEQFF. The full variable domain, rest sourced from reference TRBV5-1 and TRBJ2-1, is KAGVTQTPRYLIKTRGQQVTLSCSPISGHRSVSWYQQTPGQGLQFLFEYFSETQRNKGNFPGRFSGRQFSNSRSEMNVSTLELGDSALYLCASSLLVAEAYNEQFFGPGTRLTVL.